The following is a T cell receptor beta chain sequence with its context. In the source study's methods: How many nucleated cells were present was estimated from reference gene primer amplification. Sequencing used immunoSEQ multiplex PCR; TCRdb keeps in-frame clones, though not all of them. V, J and clone size derive from that table, while D and trimming were established from the DNA sequence. The sample lists 40,000 to 50,000 clones, 75% to 90% occurring once. These data belong to a study of blood T cell repertoires in COVID-19. The wider study: Acute-phase and convalescent COVID-19 samples originated in the United States, Italy and Spain. From T cells, B-cell-depleted T cells, or PBMCs came the material, which was cDNA or gDNA.

The specimen sequenced was peripheral blood. This sequence originates from a middle-aged man with active COVID-19.

Here the CDR3 DNA reads TGTGCCAGCAGTTTAGGGTCATTTTGGTTACAGAAAGTTTCCTACGAGCAGTACTTC. It is translated as CASSLGSFWLQKVSYEQYF. The chain recombines TRBV28 with TRBJ2-7; D gene uncertain. This CDR3 region has 19 residues. Per germline, CDR1 MDHEN and CDR2 SYDVKM. Trimming pared 2 bases from V and 1 base from J, leaving 24 bases between.